One sample yielded the 14 T cell receptor beta chains listed below, sequenced in a study of graft-versus-host responses after intestinal transplantation. No antigens are known for them. Repertoires were generated with immunoSEQ multiplex PCR, while TCRdb's copy carries only in-frame clones and drops some. Among more than 80,000 clones listed, about 87% were seen once. The sequencing used unstimulated CD4+ T cells sorted from spleen or lymph node cells, collected before transplant. These receptors originate from a human donor who was the organ donor for an intestinal transplant.

The rearrangement uses TRBV5-1 and TRBJ2-7, with D maybe TRBD2 (6 bases). Germline lookup yields CDR1 SGHRS and CDR2 YFSETQ. The CDR3 length is 17 residues. V was shortened by 0 bases and J by 1 base, with 17 bases between the two germline ends. In nucleotides, the CDR3 is TGCGCCAGCAGCTTGGTGATTCCTGGGACTTTATCCTACGAGCAGTACTTC. Its translation is CASSLVIPGTLSYEQYF. Filled out from reference TRBV5-1 and TRBJ2-7, the complete variable domain reads KAGVTQTPRYLIKTRGQQVTLSCSPISGHRSVSWYQQTPGQGLQFLFEYFSETQRNKGNFPGRFSGRQFSNSRSEMNVSTLELGDSALYLCASSLVIPGTLSYEQYFGPGTRLTVT.

The V gene is TRBV6-5, the J gene TRBJ2-2, with 7 bases aligning to TRBD1. The CDR3 consists of 16 residues. V was pared by 2 bases and J by 2 bases, with 5 bases of the junction left unmatched. CDR1 MNHEY and CDR2 SVGAGI come from the germline V gene. Here the CDR3 DNA reads TGTGCCAGCAGTTACGCCCGACAGGGAAACACCGGGGAGCTGTTTTTT. Translation: CASSYARQGNTGELFF.

The chain combines TRBV5-8 with TRBJ2-3; no reliable D call. The CDR3 covers 17 residues. The germline gives CDR1 SGHTS, CDR2 YDEGEE. Trimming cost V 2 bases and J 4 bases, with 20 bases left between them. The CDR3 loop is CASSLMGGAVQADTQYF. The DNA of the CDR3 is TGTGCCAGCAGCTTAATGGGTGGTGCCGTGCAGGCAGATACGCAGTATTTT.

This clone was seen only once. This chain uses TRBV23-1 with TRBJ1-5, with D unclear. TRBV23-1 carries the ORF label, with uncertain function. The CDR3 consists of 16 residues. V gave up 0 bases and J gave up 3 bases, with 12 bases separating them. CDR3 sequence reads: CASSQSFEGFNQPQHF. CDR3 DNA sequence: TGCGCCAGCAGTCAATCTTTTGAGGGATTCAATCAGCCCCAGCATTTT.

As for this clone: Other nucleotide sequences from this sample produce the same CDR3. DNA of the CDR3: TGCGCCAGCAGCCCCTACGGACCCGGGGGGGAGACCCAGTACTTC. Translated: CASSPYGPGGETQYF. J is TRBJ2-5 and V is TRBV5-1; 7 bases map to TRBD2. V was clipped by 4 bases and J by 5 bases; unmatched bases: 11. Germline assignment: CDR1 SGHRS and CDR2 YFSETQ. The CDR3 has 15 amino acids.

The rearrangement joins TRBV5-1 to TRBJ1-1; D is uncertain. The germline CDR1 and CDR2 sequences are SGHRS and YFSETQ. The CDR3 is made up of 14 amino acids. V was cut by 0 bases and J by 4 bases, with 10 bases left in between. The CDR3 bases are TGCGCCAGCAGCTTGGATGTGCGGCGCACTGAAGCTTTCTTT. Amino acids: CASSLDVRRTEAFF.

V gene TRBV5-8 combines with J gene TRBJ2-1, with 7 bases identical to TRBD2. Germline CDR1 SGHTS, CDR2 YDEGEE. The J segment lost 6 bases and the V segment lost 6 bases, leaving 15 bases of the junction unmatched. CDR3 length: 16 amino acids. Here the CDR3 DNA reads TGTGCCAGCAACGATCCGGGACGCCCGGGGGGCAATGAGCAGTTCTTC. Its protein is CASNDPGRPGGNEQFF.

In DNA, the CDR3 is TGTGCCAGCAGACGGGGACTAAATAAAGAGACCCAGTACTTC. Amino acids: CASRRGLNKETQYF. The rearrangement joins TRBV28 to TRBJ2-5; 7 bases align to TRBD2. Unmatched junction bases numbered 7, after V lost 6 bases and J lost 3 bases. This CDR3 contains 14 residues. CDR1 and CDR2 (germline): MDHEN, SYDVKM.

This sequence joins TRBV5-1 and TRBJ2-7; possibly TRBD2 for D (5 bases). Trimming shortened V by 2 bases and J by 7 bases, and 10 bases separated the two germline ends. Germline values: CDR1 SGHRS, CDR2 YFSETQ. CDR3 size: 12 residues. The CDR3 protein is CASSFTRQEQYF. CDR3 in DNA: TGCGCCAGCAGCTTCACTAGACAAGAGCAGTACTTC.

The V gene is TRBV7-2, the J gene TRBJ2-7; TRBD1 might be the D (5 bases). Germline values: CDR1 SGHTA, CDR2 FQGNSA. V was trimmed by 5 bases and J by 0 bases, leaving 14 bases between them. This CDR3 is 15 amino acids long. The CDR3 protein is CASSLRAPSSYEQYF. CDR3 DNA sequence: TGTGCCAGCAGCCTCAGGGCCCCAAGCTCCTACGAGCAGTACTTC.

The V call is TRBV9, the J call TRBJ2-1; tentative D call: TRBD1 (6 bases). Trimming removed 3 bases from V and 9 bases from J, with 19 bases in between. The CDR3 totals 15 residues. Germline V gives CDR1 SGDLS, CDR2 YYNGEE. Here the CDR3 reads CASSGGTGYDTEQFF. As DNA, the CDR3 is TGTGCCAGCAGCGGAGGAACAGGGTACGATACTGAGCAGTTCTTC.

The genes are TRBV28 and TRBJ1-2; possibly TRBD1 for D (6 bases). The CDR3 has 14 residues. V shed 7 bases and J shed 4 bases, with 16 bases lying between them. Germline V gives CDR1 MDHEN, CDR2 SYDVKM. CDR3 sequence reads: CASTGGPGTYGYTF. The CDR3 DNA is TGTGCCAGCACCGGGGGGCCAGGGACCTATGGCTACACCTTC.

The chain employs TRBV7-9 and TRBJ1-2; tentative D call: TRBD1 (6 bases). The CDR3 has 12 residues. Germline-derived CDR1 and CDR2 are SEHNR and FQNEAQ (reference sequence). V was shortened by 3 bases and J by 10 bases, with 12 bases between the two germline ends. CDR3 loop: CASSLSGGPYTF. The CDR3 DNA reads TGTGCCAGCAGCTTGTCCGGGGGGCCCTACACCTTC.

The chain is built from TRBV10-1 and TRBJ2-5, with TRBD2 matching over 12 bases. Germline loops: CDR1 WNHNN, CDR2 SYGVQD (reference sequence). This CDR3 is 13 amino acids long. Trimming removed 6 bases from V and 4 bases from J; junction bases left unmatched: 0. The CDR3 spells CASRGLAGETQYF. The CDR3 bases are TGCGCCAGCAGGGGACTAGCGGGAGAGACCCAGTACTTC.